This TCR beta chain was observed in a study of immune evolution from preneoplasia to lung adenocarcinoma. Broader study findings: Clonality was highest in normal lung, lower in later-stage lesions apparently.

Worth noting for this clone: Its antigen is currently unknown.

The V and J ends lost 5 bases and 5 bases respectively, with 20 bases between them. The CDR3 is 16 residues long. From germline, CDR1 is SEHNR and CDR2 FQNEAQ (reference sequence). Generated by immunoSEQ multiplex PCR, the TCRdb table keeps only in-frame clones and is missing some. This sample has roughly 7,800 clones, with over 55% found just once. V usage is TRBV7-9 and J usage is TRBJ2-3; a possible D gene is TRBD2 (6 bases). The TCR originated in a donor at least 70 years old with lung adenocarcinoma. Some clones in this sample may be carry-over from other donors' samples. The sample comprised FFPE lung adenocarcinoma in situ tissue. DNA of the CDR3: TGTGCCAGCAGCACATCAGGGCGGGGCCGTGGAGATACGCAGTATTTT. Translation gives CASSTSGRGRGDTQYF.